This T cell receptor (beta chain) derives from a study of identical twins. Overall study findings and caveats: Clonotypes of the beta chain that were abundant in cord blood carried fewer insertions (memory repertoires showed none).

Addition of a universal primer site occurred through template switching, and cDNA carried unique molecular identifiers. TCRdb re-analysed the 5' RACE reads in MiXCR, keeping a single row per CDR3 protein. The data contain about 720,000 distinct CDR3 sequences, 8.6% of them seen just once; the ten biggest clones take up approximately 0.89%. CDR3 size: 14 residues. Trimming removed 3 bases at V and 3 bases at J, with 12 bases between. In the case of this clonotype: Its antigen is unknown.

These data were likewise used in another study, on yellow fever vaccine responses in identical twins. Per that study: Twins reportedly had a vaccine T cell response that seemed partly convergent, partly personalized.

The chain is built from TRBV12-3 or TRBV12-4 and TRBJ2-7; D not resolved. This sequence was found in a woman aged 18-35 years in good health. Input material: PBMCs. The CDR3: CASSFISASYEQYF. The CDR3 nucleotides are TGTGCCAGCAGTTTCATCTCAGCAAGCTACGAGCAGTACTTC.